Listed below are T cell receptor beta chains from one sample, sequenced in a study of shared T cell receptors in the human thymus. Some clones are missing from TCRdb's copy, which holds only in-frame ones; the method was immunoSEQ multiplex PCR. The sample lists hundreds of thousands of clones, about 90% occurring once. The data also belong to a second study, concerning human thymus T cells.

The source material was thymocytes. These receptors came from a boy in the first two years of life with a congenital heart defect. The CDR3 runs from the conserved cysteine through the conserved F or W. The D gene is left open where the match is weak. Clone size is given for some rows only: seen once, a few or many times, or a class if the clone is expanded.

v_call	clone_size	d_call	j_call	cdr3_aa	cdr3_nt
TRBV27	once	NA	TRBJ1-1	CASRPPVGGGPNTEAFF	TGTGCCAGCAGGCCGCCGGTAGGGGGGGGGCCCAACACTGAAGCTTTCTTT
TRBV7-2	NA	NA	TRBJ1-1	CASSLVRSMPGLMNTEAFF	TGTGCCAGCAGCTTAGTAAGATCAATGCCAGGACTTATGAACACTGAAGCTTTCTTT
TRBV9	NA	NA	TRBJ1-6	CASSPPRENSPLHF	TGTGCCAGCAGCCCCCCCCGGGAAAATTCACCCCTCCACTTT
TRBV6-1	NA	TRBD1	TRBJ2-7	CASSEISRRDRGEQYF	TGTGCCAGCAGTGAAATTTCCCGCCGGGACAGAGGGGAGCAGTACTTC
TRBV7-9	NA	NA	TRBJ1-3	CASSLEELQGISGNTIYF	TGTGCCAGCAGCTTAGAGGAACTTCAGGGGATCTCTGGAAACACCATATATTTT
TRBV5-3	NA	NA	TRBJ2-3	CARSLASPDTQYF	TGTGCCAGAAGCTTGGCCAGTCCCGATACGCAGTATTTT
TRBV5-6	few	NA	TRBJ1-4	CASSLLGSINEKLFF	TGTGCCAGCAGCTTACTGGGCAGCATTAATGAAAAACTGTTTTTT
TRBV4-3	NA	TRBD2	TRBJ2-1	CASSQYSRTSGGVTPNEQFF	TGCGCCAGCAGCCAATACTCCCGGACTAGCGGGGGGGTAACCCCCAATGAGCAGTTCTTC
TRBV30	NA	NA	TRBJ1-2	CAWRVGEYGYTF	TGTGCCTGGAGGGTAGGGGAATATGGCTACACCTTC
TRBV2	NA	NA	TRBJ2-7	CASSESPRWEQYF	TGTGCCAGCAGTGAGAGTCCCCGGTGGGAGCAGTACTTC
TRBV5-1	NA	NA	TRBJ2-3	CASTRQGTDTQYF	TGCGCCAGCACCAGACAGGGCACAGATACGCAGTATTTT
TRBV6-5	NA	TRBD1	TRBJ1-1	CASGTESYTEAFF	TGTGCCAGCGGGACAGAGTCCTACACTGAAGCTTTCTTT
TRBV5-1	NA	TRBD2	TRBJ2-2	CASSLVTWGLAGGDLTGELFF	TGCGCCAGCAGCTTGGTTACTTGGGGACTAGCGGGAGGTGACCTCACCGGGGAGCTGTTTTTT
TRBV7-6	NA	TRBD2	TRBJ2-3	CASSANWSGGVRTDTQYF	TGTGCCAGCAGCGCCAATTGGAGCGGGGGGGTTCGAACAGATACGCAGTATTTT
TRBV10-2	NA	NA	TRBJ1-3	CASSEQGYGNTIYF	TGCGCCAGCAGTGAGCAGGGGTACGGAAACACCATATATTTT
TRBV7-2	NA	NA	TRBJ2-7	CASSPSYEQYF	TGTGCCAGCAGCCCTTCCTACGAGCAGTACTTC
TRBV27	NA	TRBD2	TRBJ2-7	CASSQTSGYYEQYF	TGTGCCAGCAGTCAGACTAGCGGTTACTACGAGCAGTACTTC
TRBV7-8	NA	TRBD2	TRBJ2-3	CASSLETGTTTDTQYF	TGTGCCAGCAGCTTAGAAACCGGGACTACCACAGATACGCAGTATTTT
TRBV6-5	NA	NA	TRBJ2-5	CASSYKGSQETQYF	TGTGCCAGCAGTTACAAGGGGTCCCAAGAGACCCAGTACTTC
TRBV7-2	NA	TRBD1	TRBJ1-1	CASSFRWRRDRLNTEAFF	TGTGCCAGCAGCTTCAGATGGCGGCGGGACAGATTGAACACTGAAGCTTTCTTT
TRBV14	NA	NA	TRBJ1-1	CASSQEGGATEAFF	TGTGCCAGCAGCCAAGAAGGGGGGGCAACTGAAGCTTTCTTT
TRBV25-1	NA	TRBD2	TRBJ2-1	CASSGDRTSYYNEQFF	TGTGCCAGCAGTGGGGACCGGACTAGTTATTACAATGAGCAGTTCTTC
TRBV7-8	NA	TRBD2	TRBJ2-3	CASRKPGLAGGNYTDTQYF	TGTGCCAGCAGAAAACCGGGACTAGCGGGAGGTAACTACACAGATACGCAGTATTTT
TRBV14	NA	NA	TRBJ1-2	CASSQEITLTGYYGYTF	TGTGCCAGCAGCCAAGAAATAACACTAACTGGGTACTATGGCTACACCTTC
TRBV4-3	NA	NA	TRBJ2-7	CASSHQVSYTSYEQYF	TGCGCCAGCAGCCATCAGGTGTCCTACACCTCCTACGAGCAGTACTTC
TRBV10-3	NA	TRBD2	TRBJ2-7	CATVETSGRIYEQYF	TGTGCCACCGTGGAGACTAGCGGGAGGATTTACGAGCAGTACTTC
TRBV19	NA	TRBD1	TRBJ2-7	CASSSAGQGAYEQYF	TGTGCCAGTAGTTCGGCGGGACAGGGGGCTTACGAGCAGTACTTC
TRBV2	NA	NA	TRBJ2-3	CASYSEGGSTDTQYF	TGTGCCAGCTACTCAGAAGGAGGGAGCACAGATACGCAGTATTTT
TRBV7-2	NA	TRBD2	TRBJ2-5	CASSALAGPPETQYF	TGTGCCAGCAGCGCCCTAGCGGGCCCCCCGGAGACCCAGTACTTC
TRBV9	NA	NA	TRBJ2-2	CASSVALDREGTGELFF	TGTGCCAGCAGCGTAGCTTTGGACAGAGAGGGAACCGGGGAGCTGTTTTTT
TRBV18	NA	TRBD1	TRBJ1-4	CASSSSGTGGEKLFF	TGTGCCAGCTCATCCTCCGGGACAGGGGGGGAAAAACTGTTTTTT
TRBV30	NA	TRBD1	TRBJ2-7	CAWSSSRDRATYEQYF	TGTGCCTGGAGCTCTTCCCGGGACAGGGCCACCTACGAGCAGTACTTC
TRBV7-9	NA	NA	TRBJ2-5	CASSPRESPETQYF	TGTGCCAGCAGCCCCCGTGAGTCCCCAGAGACCCAGTACTTC
TRBV29-1	NA	TRBD2	TRBJ2-1	CSVDGLTPGGAYNEQFF	TGCAGCGTTGATGGTCTCACTCCCGGGGGGGCCTACAATGAGCAGTTCTTC
TRBV12-5	once	NA	TRBJ2-3	CASGPQPVTQYF	TGTGCTAGTGGCCCGCAACCAGTTACGCAGTATTTT
TRBV4-2	NA	TRBD1	TRBJ1-1	CASSQHRGRLQAFF	TGTGCCAGCAGCCAACACAGGGGGCGTCTTCAAGCTTTCTTT
TRBV15	NA	TRBD2	TRBJ2-1	CATSRGLAGDNEQFF	TGTGCCACCAGCAGGGGACTAGCGGGAGACAATGAGCAGTTCTTC
TRBV14	NA	NA	TRBJ2-3	CASSQDRSRADTQYF	TGTGCCAGCAGCCAAGATCGCTCCAGGGCAGATACGCAGTATTTT
TRBV4-1	NA	TRBD1	TRBJ1-4	CASSQEGTGDEKLFF	TGCGCCAGCAGCCAAGAAGGGACAGGAGATGAAAAACTGTTTTTT
TRBV25-1	NA	TRBD2	TRBJ2-7	CASRTTGGKYEQYF	TGTGCCAGCAGAACCACCGGGGGGAAGTACGAGCAGTACTTC
TRBV19	NA	NA	TRBJ1-2	CASSIRGDYGYTF	TGTGCCAGTAGTATACGCGGGGATTATGGCTACACCTTC
TRBV27	NA	TRBD1	TRBJ1-3	CASSPHGTGLLSGNTIYF	TGTGCCAGCAGCCCACACGGGACAGGTTTACTTTCTGGAAACACCATATATTTT
TRBV5-6	NA	TRBD2	TRBJ2-5	CASSLSRGGGGVETQYF	TGTGCCAGCAGCCTCTCCCGGGGGGGAGGAGGGGTGGAGACCCAGTACTTC
TRBV6-5	NA	TRBD2	TRBJ2-7	CASSFSPGLVYEQYF	TGTGCCAGCAGTTTCTCTCCGGGACTAGTCTACGAGCAGTACTTC
TRBV19	NA	NA	TRBJ2-7	CASSTGVDYEQYF	TGTGCCAGTAGTACAGGGGTAGACTACGAGCAGTACTTC
TRBV4-2	NA	NA	TRBJ2-7	CASSQDPLGGASYEQYF	TGTGCCAGCAGCCAAGATCCCCTGGGGGGTGCCTCCTACGAGCAGTACTTC
TRBV25-1	NA	TRBD1	TRBJ1-4	CASSGPSRQGREKLFF	TGTGCCAGCAGTGGCCCCTCGCGACAGGGGAGAGAAAAACTGTTTTTT
TRBV4-3	NA	TRBD2	TRBJ2-1	CASSQAAASGPFNEQFF	TGCGCCAGCAGCCAAGCCGCGGCTAGCGGCCCCTTCAATGAGCAGTTCTTC
TRBV4-1	NA	NA	TRBJ1-6	CASSRSNSGYNSPLHF	TGCGCCAGCAGCCGCTCAAACAGCGGATATAATTCCCCCCTCCACTTT
TRBV7-9	NA	NA	TRBJ2-7	CASSLDIGHPYEQYF	TGTGCCAGCAGCTTGGATATTGGACACCCTTACGAGCAGTACTTC
TRBV4-2	NA	NA	TRBJ2-5	CASARGGQETQYF	TGTGCCAGCGCGAGGGGGGGGCAAGAGACCCAGTACTTC
TRBV5-1	NA	TRBD1	TRBJ2-5	CASSPLGQVEETQYF	TGCGCCAGCAGCCCTCTGGGACAGGTCGAAGAGACCCAGTACTTC
TRBV28	NA	NA	TRBJ1-4	CASSLIAWGLEKLFF	TGTGCCAGCAGTTTGATTGCGTGGGGACTTGAAAAACTGTTTTTT